These 23 T cell receptor beta chains originate from one sample sequenced in a study of cytomegalovirus exposure and HLA in healthy donors. PCR was performed using 60 Vbeta and 13 Jbeta primers. Profiled with immunoSEQ multiplex PCR; TCRdb holds only in-frame clones, not every one. The sample includes under 200,000 clones, more than 65% of them seen just once. Sequencing was performed on PBMCs. The receptor set was obtained from a woman in her thirties or forties in good health and CMV-seropositive.

This chain links TRBV7-9 with TRBJ2-6; a weak D match, TRBD2 (6 bases). Germline values: CDR1 SEHNR, CDR2 FQNEAQ (reference sequence). The CDR3 covers 17 residues. The ends were cut back, 1 base at V and 1 base at J, with 11 bases in the middle. The DNA for the CDR3 is TGTGCCAGCAGCTTAGGAGCGGCGGGGTCTGGGGCCAACGTCCTGACTTTC. Residues: CASSLGAAGSGANVLTF.

The J gene is TRBJ1-2, the V gene TRBV7-8; possibly TRBD1 for D (6 bases). The CDR3 extends over 13 amino acids. Germline V CDR1 and CDR2: SGHVS, FQNEAQ. Trimming left V 3 bases short and J 7 bases short, with 12 bases between. DNA of the CDR3: TGTGCCAGCAGCTTGGGGGGGCGACCTGGCTACACCTTC. It is translated as CASSLGGRPGYTF.

The chain combines TRBV7-2 with TRBJ2-3; 8 bases map to TRBD2. This CDR3 comprises 16 residues. Germline V gene lookup returns CDR1 SGHTA and CDR2 FQGNSA. V trimming: 8 bases; J trimming: 3 bases; junction bases outside the gene matches: 13. The CDR3: CASGKRAGARTDTQYF. The CDR3 nucleotides read TGTGCCAGCGGAAAAAGAGCGGGAGCCAGGACAGATACGCAGTATTTT.

V is TRBV6-6 and J is TRBJ1-2; D possibly corresponds to TRBD1 (5 bases). Per germline, CDR1 MNHNY and CDR2 SVGAGI (reference sequence). V dropped 5 bases and J dropped 13 bases, with 14 bases sitting between them. This CDR3 has 11 residues. The CDR3 sequence: CASSIGGLGTF. In nucleotides, the CDR3 is TGTGCCAGCAGTATCGGGGGATTAGGCACCTTC.

This clone came up a few times. V is TRBV28 and J is TRBJ1-1; possibly TRBD1 for D (6 bases). The V end was cut by 6 bases, the J end by 2 bases, with 10 bases between. The CDR3 is 13 residues long. Germline V gene lookup returns CDR1 MDHEN and CDR2 SYDVKM. CDR3 sequence reads: CASSAGTNTEAFF. CDR3 nucleotides: TGTGCCAGCAGCGCCGGGACAAACACTGAAGCTTTCTTT.

The V gene is TRBV7-8, the J gene TRBJ2-3, with 7 bases matching TRBD2. Germline CDR1 is SGHVS and CDR2 is FQNEAQ. Trimming took 8 bases from V and 7 from J; bases not matched to a gene: 15. The CDR3 has 15 amino acids. This chain's CDR3 is CASQREGLRSNTQYF. DNA of the CDR3: TGTGCCAGCCAAAGGGAGGGACTAAGATCAAATACGCAGTATTTT.

The chain uses TRBV5-6 and TRBJ1-1, with TRBD1 as a possible D gene (6 bases). Germline-derived CDR1 and CDR2 are SGHDT and YYEEEE. The CDR3 extends over 14 amino acids. Trimming shortened V by 3 bases and J by 1 base, and 10 bases separated the two germline ends. The CDR3 DNA reads as TGTGCCAGCAGCTGGGTCAGGGGGAACACTGAAGCTTTCTTT. It translates to CASSWVRGNTEAFF.

The table lists this clone with a few counts. The chain carries TRBV28 and TRBJ2-5, with 15 bases aligning to TRBD2. This CDR3 comprises 17 residues. Losses at the gene ends were 5 bases for V and 3 bases for J; bases not matched to a gene: 7. Germline CDR1 and CDR2: MDHEN and SYDVKM. The CDR3 sequence is CASSPGWTSGGEETQYF. CDR3 DNA: TGTGCCAGCAGTCCGGGGTGGACTAGCGGGGGGGAAGAGACCCAGTACTTC.

This clone was observed once. This rearrangement joins TRBV6-5 to TRBJ1-3; no reliable D call. The length of the CDR3 is 12 residues. V lost 4 bases, J lost 5 bases, and 6 bases lay in between. Germline V gene data show CDR1 as MNHEY and CDR2 as SVGAGI. The CDR3 spells CASSSARNTIYF. The CDR3 bases are TGTGCCAGCAGTTCAGCGCGAAACACCATATATTTT.

The V and J genes are TRBV28 and TRBJ1-1; D is possibly TRBD1 (5 bases). CDR3 length equals 11 residues. The ends were cut back, 4 bases at V and 9 bases at J, with 9 bases in the middle. Germline CDR1 MDHEN, CDR2 SYDVKM. Written as DNA, the CDR3 is TGTGCCAGCAGTTCAGGGTTCAAAGCTTTCTTT. This translates into CASSSGFKAFF. Full variable domain (rest looked up from reference TRBV28 and TRBJ1-1): DVKVTQSSRYLVKRTGEKVFLECVQDMDHENMFWYRQDPGLGLRLIYFSYDVKMKEKGDIPEGYSVSREKKERFSLILESASTNQTSMYLCASSSGFKAFFGQGTRLTVV.

The V call is TRBV11-2, the J call TRBJ2-7; 9 bases align to TRBD2. V gave up 2 bases and J gave up 1 base; unmatched junction bases: 0. CDR3 length equals 14 residues. The V gene's germline CDR1 is SGHAT and CDR2 FQNNGV. The CDR3 loop reads CASSLLAGSYEQYF. The CDR3 nucleotides are TGTGCCAGCAGCTTACTAGCGGGGTCCTACGAGCAGTACTTC.

The chain recombines TRBV4-1 with TRBJ2-1; unclear D gene. CDR3 length equals 13 residues. CDR1 and CDR2 from the germline V gene are MGHRA and YSYEKL. The V and J ends lost 0 bases and 8 bases respectively, with 8 bases between them. CDR3 in DNA: TGCGCCAGCAGCCAAGAGCCCGGTTATGAGCAGTTCTTC. Its protein product is CASSQEPGYEQFF.

The chain is built from TRBV18 and TRBJ2-5, with 7 bases aligning to TRBD2. Germline V gives CDR1 KGHSH, CDR2 LQKENI. This CDR3 region has 17 residues. Trimming cost V 1 base and J 2 bases; bases outside gene matches: 10. As DNA, the CDR3 is TGTGCCAGCTCACCACTCGCTAGCGGAAATATACAAGAGACCCAGTACTTC. Amino acids: CASSPLASGNIQETQYF.

The chain couples TRBV2 to TRBJ2-1; the match to TRBD2 covers 7 bases. Germline CDR1 reads SNHLY; CDR2 reads FYNNEI. V lost 9 bases and J lost 6; bases outside the gene matches: 8. This CDR3 contains 13 residues. CDR3 sequence (DNA): TGTGCCAGTGGTGCGGGAGTAGGCAATGAGCAGTTCTTC. Amino acids: CASGAGVGNEQFF.

The chain couples TRBV5-5 to TRBJ2-5; 12 nucleotides line up with TRBD2. There are 20 residues in the CDR3. With 0 bases clipped from V and 1 base from J, the junction kept 13 bases outside the gene matches. From germline, CDR1 is SGHKS and CDR2 YYEKEE (reference sequence). CDR3 in DNA: TGTGCCAGCAGCTTGGCCCCTAGCGGGGGGGCAGTTGTATTCCAAGAGACCCAGTACTTC. It is translated as CASSLAPSGGAVVFQETQYF.

This clone occurred a few times. The DNA for the CDR3 is TGTGCCAGTAGTCGACAGGGGAACTCCTACGAGCAGTACTTC. This gives the protein CASSRQGNSYEQYF. The J gene is TRBJ2-7, the V gene TRBV19, with 8 bases lining up with TRBD1. Germline loops: CDR1 LNHDA, CDR2 SQIVND (reference sequence). V was clipped by 5 bases and J by 0 bases; unmatched bases: 3. This CDR3 has 14 residues.

V gene TRBV28 combines with J gene TRBJ1-4; no definite D call. This CDR3 is 14 amino acids long. Germline V CDR1 and CDR2: MDHEN, SYDVKM. Trimming removed 6 bases at V and 8 bases at J, with 16 bases between. In DNA form, the CDR3 reads TGTGCCAGCAGGTCGGAGGGAACGCACGAAAAACTGTTTTTT. Protein product: CASRSEGTHEKLFF.

A note on this clone: At the DNA level, this CDR3 is encoded by other sequences in the same sample as well. The V and J genes are TRBV5-1 and TRBJ1-2, with D perhaps matching TRBD1 (5 bases). Trimming removed 2 bases at V and 3 bases at J, with 8 bases between. Germline CDR1 reads SGHRS; CDR2 reads YFSETQ. This CDR3 contains 13 residues. The CDR3 DNA sequence: TGCGCCAGCAGCTTAACGGGGGACTATGGCTACACCTTC. Protein: CASSLTGDYGYTF.

This chain joins TRBV5-1 and TRBJ2-7; 9 bases agree with TRBD1. Germline V gene lookup returns CDR1 SGHRS and CDR2 YFSETQ. Trimming at V came to 0 bases and at J to 5 bases, leaving 6 bases not matched to a gene. The CDR3 contains 15 residues. In nucleotides, the CDR3 is TGCGCCAGCAGCTTGGACCCCGGGACAGGGAACGAGCAGTACTTC. Its protein product is CASSLDPGTGNEQYF.

This clone has just a few counts. The genes are TRBV6-5 and TRBJ2-3, with TRBD1 matching over 8 bases. This CDR3 has 14 amino acids. The V gene's germline CDR1 is MNHEY and CDR2 SVGAGI. The junction had 5 bases not matched to a gene; V was cut back by 5 bases and J by 4 bases. This CDR3 is CASSRRQGPDTQYF. DNA for the CDR3: TGTGCCAGCAGTCGACGACAGGGGCCAGATACGCAGTATTTT.

The gene calls are TRBV5-1 and TRBJ1-4; TRBD1 aligns across 8 bases. The length of the CDR3 is 15 residues. V was pared by 4 bases and J by 7 bases, with 9 bases of the junction left unmatched. The germline V gene encodes CDR1 SGHRS and CDR2 YFSETQ. The CDR3 sequence: CASSTDRGGSEKLFF. CDR3 DNA: TGCGCCAGCAGCACCGACAGGGGCGGGAGTGAAAAACTGTTTTTT.

This chain links TRBV6-6 with TRBJ1-5; D is uncertain. Trimming took off 6 bases at V and 5 bases at J, with 14 bases between the two ends. This CDR3 region has 14 residues. Germline CDR1 is MNHNY and CDR2 is SVGAGI (reference sequence). CDR3 nucleotides: TGTGCCAGCAGCCAAGGAGGTGGCGATCAGCCCCAGCATTTT. Translation gives CASSQGGGDQPQHF.

The V call is TRBV23-1, the J call TRBJ2-3; TRBD2 agrees at 9 bases. TRBV23-1 is marked as an open reading frame, function uncertain. The V gene end was trimmed by 4 bases and the J gene end by 1 base; junction bases not matched to a gene: 9. The CDR3 covers 17 residues. The CDR3 loop reads CASSLTLKRGGTDTQYF. The CDR3 coding sequence is TGCGCCAGCAGTCTAACTCTAAAGCGGGGGGGCACAGATACGCAGTATTTT.